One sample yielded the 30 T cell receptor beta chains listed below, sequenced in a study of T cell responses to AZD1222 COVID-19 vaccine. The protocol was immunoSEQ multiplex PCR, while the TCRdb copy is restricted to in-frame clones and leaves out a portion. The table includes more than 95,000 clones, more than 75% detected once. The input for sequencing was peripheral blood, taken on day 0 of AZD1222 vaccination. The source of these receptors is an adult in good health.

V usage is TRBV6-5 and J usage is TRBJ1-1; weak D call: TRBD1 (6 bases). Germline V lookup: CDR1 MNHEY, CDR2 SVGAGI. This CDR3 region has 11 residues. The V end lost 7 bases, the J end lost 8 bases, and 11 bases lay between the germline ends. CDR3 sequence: CASTFDREAFF. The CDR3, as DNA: TGTGCCAGCACCTTCGACAGGGAAGCTTTCTTT.

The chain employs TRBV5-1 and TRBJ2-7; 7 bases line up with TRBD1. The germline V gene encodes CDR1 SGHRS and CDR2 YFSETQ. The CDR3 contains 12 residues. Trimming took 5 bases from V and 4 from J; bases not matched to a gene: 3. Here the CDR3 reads CASRSQGYEQYF. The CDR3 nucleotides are TGCGCCAGCAGGTCACAGGGGTACGAGCAGTACTTC.

As DNA, the CDR3 is TGTGCCAGCTCACCAGGTCCCAAGAACACTGAAGCTTTCTTT. It encodes CASSPGPKNTEAFF. V usage is TRBV18 and J usage is TRBJ1-1; D unresolved. Germline V gene sequence: CDR1 KGHSH, CDR2 LQKENI. Trimming left V 2 bases short and J 1 base short, with 8 bases between. The CDR3 sequence is 14 residues long.

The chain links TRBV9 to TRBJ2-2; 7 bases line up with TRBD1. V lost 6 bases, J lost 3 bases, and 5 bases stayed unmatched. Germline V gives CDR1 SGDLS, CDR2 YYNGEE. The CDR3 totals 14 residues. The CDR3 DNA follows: TGTGCCAGCACCCGGGACAGCTACACCGGGGAGCTGTTTTTT. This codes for CASTRDSYTGELFF.

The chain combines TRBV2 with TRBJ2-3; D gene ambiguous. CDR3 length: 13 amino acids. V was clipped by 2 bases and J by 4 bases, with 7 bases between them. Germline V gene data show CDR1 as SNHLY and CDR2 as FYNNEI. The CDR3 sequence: CASSEYGADTQYF. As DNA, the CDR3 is TGTGCCAGCAGTGAATATGGGGCAGATACGCAGTATTTT.

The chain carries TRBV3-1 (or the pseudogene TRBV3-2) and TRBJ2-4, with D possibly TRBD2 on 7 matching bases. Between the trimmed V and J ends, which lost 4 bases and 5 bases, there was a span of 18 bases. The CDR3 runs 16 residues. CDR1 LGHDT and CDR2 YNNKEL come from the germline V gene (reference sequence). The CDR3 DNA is TGTGCCAGCAGCCTCTTTGGGGGGGGGCTCGAAAACATTCAGTACTTC. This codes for CASSLFGGGLENIQYF.

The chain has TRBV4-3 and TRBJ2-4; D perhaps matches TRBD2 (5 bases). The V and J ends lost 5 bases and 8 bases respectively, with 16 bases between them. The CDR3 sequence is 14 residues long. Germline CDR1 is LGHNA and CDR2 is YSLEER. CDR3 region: CASSFWKGSDIQYF. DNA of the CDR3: TGCGCCAGCAGCTTCTGGAAGGGTAGCGACATTCAGTACTTC.

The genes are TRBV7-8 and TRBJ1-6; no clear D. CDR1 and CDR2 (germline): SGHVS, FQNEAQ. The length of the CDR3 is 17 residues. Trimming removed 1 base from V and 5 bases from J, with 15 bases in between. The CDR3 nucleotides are TGTGCCAGCAGCTTAGTGGGGAAGTGGCGGAATAATTCACCCCTCCACTTT. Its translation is CASSLVGKWRNNSPLHF. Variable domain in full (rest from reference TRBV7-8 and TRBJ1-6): GAGVSQSPRYKVAKRGQDVALRCDPISGHVSLFWYQQALGQGPEFLTYFQNEAQLDKSGLPSDRFFAERPEGSVSTLKIQRTQQEDSAVYLCASSLVGKWRNNSPLHFGNGTRLTVT.

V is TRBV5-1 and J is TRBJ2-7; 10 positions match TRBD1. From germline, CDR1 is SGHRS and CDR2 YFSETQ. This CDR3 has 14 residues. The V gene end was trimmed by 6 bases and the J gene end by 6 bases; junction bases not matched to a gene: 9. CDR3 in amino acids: CASTPGQGPLEQYF. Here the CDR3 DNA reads TGCGCCAGCACTCCGGGACAGGGGCCTCTCGAGCAGTACTTC.

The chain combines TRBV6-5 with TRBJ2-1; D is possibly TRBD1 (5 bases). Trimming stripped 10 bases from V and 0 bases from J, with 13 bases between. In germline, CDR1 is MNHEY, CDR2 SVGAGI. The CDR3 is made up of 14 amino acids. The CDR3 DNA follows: TGTGCCACACACAGGCCTAGCTCCTACAATGAGCAGTTCTTC. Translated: CATHRPSSYNEQFF.

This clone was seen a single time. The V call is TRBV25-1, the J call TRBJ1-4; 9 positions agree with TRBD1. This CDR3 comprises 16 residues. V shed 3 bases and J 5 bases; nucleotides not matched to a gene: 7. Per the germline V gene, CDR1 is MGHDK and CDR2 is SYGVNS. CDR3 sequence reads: CASSEGAGTGNEKLFF. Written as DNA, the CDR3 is TGTGCCAGCAGTGAGGGCGCCGGGACAGGGAATGAAAAACTGTTTTTT.

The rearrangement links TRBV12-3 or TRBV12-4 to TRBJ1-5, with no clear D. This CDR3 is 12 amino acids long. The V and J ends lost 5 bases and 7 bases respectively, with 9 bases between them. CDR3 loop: CASSIQFQPQHF. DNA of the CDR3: TGTGCCAGCAGTATACAATTCCAGCCCCAGCATTTT.

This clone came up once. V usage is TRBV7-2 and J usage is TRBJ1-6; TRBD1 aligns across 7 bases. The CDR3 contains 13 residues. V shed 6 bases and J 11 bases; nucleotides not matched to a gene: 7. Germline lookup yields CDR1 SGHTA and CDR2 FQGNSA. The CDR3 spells CASSPTGWTPLHF. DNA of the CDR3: TGTGCCAGCAGTCCGACAGGGTGGACACCCCTCCACTTT.

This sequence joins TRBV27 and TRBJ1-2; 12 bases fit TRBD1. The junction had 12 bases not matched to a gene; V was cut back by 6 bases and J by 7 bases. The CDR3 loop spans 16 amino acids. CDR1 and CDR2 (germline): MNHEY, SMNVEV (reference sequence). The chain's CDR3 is CASSLAAGDRGLGYTF. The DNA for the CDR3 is TGTGCCAGCAGCTTGGCGGCCGGGGACAGGGGGCTTGGCTACACCTTC.

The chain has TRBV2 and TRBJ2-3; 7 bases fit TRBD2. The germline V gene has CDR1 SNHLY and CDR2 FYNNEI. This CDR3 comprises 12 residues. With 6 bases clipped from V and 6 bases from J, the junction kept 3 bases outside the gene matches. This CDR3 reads CASRGGRDTQYF. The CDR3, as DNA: TGTGCCAGCAGGGGGGGGAGGGATACGCAGTATTTT.

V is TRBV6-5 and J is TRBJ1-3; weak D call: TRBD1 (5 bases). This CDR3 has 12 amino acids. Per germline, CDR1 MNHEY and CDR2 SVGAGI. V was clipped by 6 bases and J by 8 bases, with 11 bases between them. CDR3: CASRGPSDTIYF. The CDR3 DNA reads TGTGCCAGCAGGGGACCCTCAGACACCATATATTTT.

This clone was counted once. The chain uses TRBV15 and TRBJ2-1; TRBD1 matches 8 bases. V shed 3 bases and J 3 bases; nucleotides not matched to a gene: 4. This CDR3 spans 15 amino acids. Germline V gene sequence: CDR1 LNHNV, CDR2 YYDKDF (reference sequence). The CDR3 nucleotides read TGTGCCACCAGCAGCAGCAGGGGGCTCTACAATGAGCAGTTCTTC. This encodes CATSSSRGLYNEQFF. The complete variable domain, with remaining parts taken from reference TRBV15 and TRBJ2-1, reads DAMVIQNPRYQVTQFGKPVTLSCSQTLNHNVMYWYQQKSSQAPKLLFHYYDKDFNNEADTPDNFQSRRPNTSFCFLDIRSPGLGDTAMYLCATSSSRGLYNEQFFGPGTRLTVL.

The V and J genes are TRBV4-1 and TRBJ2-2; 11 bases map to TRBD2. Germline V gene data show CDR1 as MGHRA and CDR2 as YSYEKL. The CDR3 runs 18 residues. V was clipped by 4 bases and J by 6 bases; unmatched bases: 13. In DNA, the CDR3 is TGCGCCAGCAGCCCGCTACTAGCGGGGGCTTGGGGATCCGGGGAGCTGTTTTTT. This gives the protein CASSPLLAGAWGSGELFF.

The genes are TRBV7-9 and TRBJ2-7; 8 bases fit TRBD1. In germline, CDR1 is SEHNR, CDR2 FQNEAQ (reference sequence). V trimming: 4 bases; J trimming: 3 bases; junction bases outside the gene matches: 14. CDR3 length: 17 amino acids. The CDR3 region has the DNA TGTGCCAGCAGCTCTGGCTTAGCAGCCAGGGGGCACTACGAGCAGTACTTC. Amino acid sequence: CASSSGLAARGHYEQYF. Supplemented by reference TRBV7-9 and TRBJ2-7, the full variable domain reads DTGVSQNPRHKITKRGQNVTFRCDPISEHNRLYWYRQTLGQGPEFLTYFQNEAQLEKSRLLSDRFSAERPKGSFSTLEIQRTEQGDSAMYLCASSSGLAARGHYEQYFGPGTRLTVT.

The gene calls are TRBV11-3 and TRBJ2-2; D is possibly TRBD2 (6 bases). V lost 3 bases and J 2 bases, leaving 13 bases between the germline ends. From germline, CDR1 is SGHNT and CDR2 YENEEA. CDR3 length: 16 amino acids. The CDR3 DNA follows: TGTGCCAGCAGCTTCTCCGGGACTGCTAACACCGGGGAGCTGTTTTTT. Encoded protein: CASSFSGTANTGELFF. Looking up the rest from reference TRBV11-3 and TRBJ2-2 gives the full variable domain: EAGVVQSPRYKIIEKKQPVAFWCNPISGHNTLYWYLQNLGQGPELLIRYENEEAVDDSQLPKDRFSAERLKGVDSTLKIQPAELGDSAVYLCASSFSGTANTGELFFGEGSRLTVL.

The CDR3 DNA sequence: TGTGCCACCAGTGACCCAGGGAAAGGCTACACCTTC. As protein: CATSDPGKGYTF. V and J are TRBV24-1 and TRBJ1-2, with D maybe TRBD1 (5 bases). From germline, CDR1 is KGHDR and CDR2 SFDVKD. V was pared by 4 bases and J by 8 bases, with 10 bases between. CDR3 length equals 12 residues.

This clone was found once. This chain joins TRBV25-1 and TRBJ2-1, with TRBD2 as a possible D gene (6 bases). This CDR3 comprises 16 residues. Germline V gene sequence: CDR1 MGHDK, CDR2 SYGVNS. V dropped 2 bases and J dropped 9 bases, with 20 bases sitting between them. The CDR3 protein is CASSELDGGGSREQFF. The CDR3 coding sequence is TGTGCCAGCAGTGAACTTGACGGGGGTGGCAGCCGTGAGCAGTTCTTC.

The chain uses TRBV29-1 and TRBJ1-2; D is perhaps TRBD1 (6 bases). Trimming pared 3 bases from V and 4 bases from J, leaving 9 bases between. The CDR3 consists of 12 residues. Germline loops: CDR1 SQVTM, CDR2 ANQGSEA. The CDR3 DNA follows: TGCAGCGTTGATGTAGGGGGCTATGGCTACACCTTC. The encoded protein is CSVDVGGYGYTF.

The chain's CDR3 is CAISPGADNEKLFF. The CDR3 nucleotides read TGTGCCATCAGTCCAGGGGCGGATAATGAAAAACTGTTTTTT. This rearrangement joins TRBV10-3 to TRBJ1-4; perhaps TRBD1 as D (6 bases). Trimming shortened V by 5 bases and J by 4 bases, and 11 bases separated the two germline ends. The CDR3 totals 14 residues. Germline CDR1 and CDR2: ENHRY and SYGVKD.

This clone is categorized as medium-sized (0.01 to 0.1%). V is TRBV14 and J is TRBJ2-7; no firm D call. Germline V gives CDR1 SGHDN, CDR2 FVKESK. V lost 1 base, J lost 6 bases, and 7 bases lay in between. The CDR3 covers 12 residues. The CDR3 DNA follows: TGTGCCAGCAGCCAAGGGTGGGGCGAGCAGTACTTC. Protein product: CASSQGWGEQYF.

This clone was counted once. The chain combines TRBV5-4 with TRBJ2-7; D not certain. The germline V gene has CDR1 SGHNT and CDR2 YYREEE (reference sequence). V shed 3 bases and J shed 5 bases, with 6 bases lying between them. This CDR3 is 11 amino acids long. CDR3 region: CASSWADEQYF. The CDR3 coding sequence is TGTGCCAGCAGCTGGGCTGACGAGCAGTACTTC.

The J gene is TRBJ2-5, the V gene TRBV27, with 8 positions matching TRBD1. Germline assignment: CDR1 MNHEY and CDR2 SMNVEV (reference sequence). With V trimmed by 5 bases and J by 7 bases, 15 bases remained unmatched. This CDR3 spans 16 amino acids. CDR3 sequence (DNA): TGTGCCAGCAGTCCCTATGGGACAGGAGAGGAGGGGACCCAGTACTTC. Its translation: CASSPYGTGEEGTQYF.

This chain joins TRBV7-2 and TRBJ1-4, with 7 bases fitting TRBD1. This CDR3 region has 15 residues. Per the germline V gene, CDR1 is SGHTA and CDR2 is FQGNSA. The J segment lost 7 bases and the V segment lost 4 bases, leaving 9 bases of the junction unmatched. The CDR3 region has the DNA TGTGCCAGCAGCTATTCGACAGGGTTCTTTGAAAAACTGTTTTTT. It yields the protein CASSYSTGFFEKLFF.

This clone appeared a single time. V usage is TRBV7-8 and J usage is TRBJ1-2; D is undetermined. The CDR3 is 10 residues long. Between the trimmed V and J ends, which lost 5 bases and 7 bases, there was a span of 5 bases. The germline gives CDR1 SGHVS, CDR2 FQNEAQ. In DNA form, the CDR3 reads TGTGCCAGCAGCCCGGGTGGCTACACCTTC. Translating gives CASSPGGYTF.

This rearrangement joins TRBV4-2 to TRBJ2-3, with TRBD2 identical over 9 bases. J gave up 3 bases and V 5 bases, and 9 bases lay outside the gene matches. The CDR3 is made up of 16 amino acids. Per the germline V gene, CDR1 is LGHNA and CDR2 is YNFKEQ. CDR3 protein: CASSDSGGLATDTQYF. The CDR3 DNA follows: TGTGCCAGCAGCGATAGCGGGGGTCTTGCTACAGATACGCAGTATTTT.